Here is one TCR beta chain with its context. The sample is drawn from a study of cytomegalovirus exposure and HLA in healthy donors. Vbeta (60) and Jbeta (13) primers were used in the PCR. The repertoire was sequenced with immunoSEQ multiplex PCR; TCRdb's copy has only in-frame clones and lacks some. The sample consists of some 170,000 clones, about 80% of them appearing once. The V gene lost 3 bases and the J gene lost 10 bases, with 15 bases spanning the gap. The CDR3 length is 13 residues. CDR1 is MNHEY and CDR2 is SMNVEV in the germline V gene (reference sequence). This sequence was found in a man aged 25 to 40 in good health and CMV-seronegative. The sample comprised PBMCs. This sequence joins TRBV27 and TRBJ1-1; D is uncertain. This chain's CDR3 is CASSFTTRQRAFF. CDR3 in DNA: TGTGCCAGCAGTTTCACTACGCGGCAGAGAGCTTTCTTT.